Presented here are 29 T cell receptor beta chains from one specimen sequenced in a study of T cell responses to AZD1222 COVID-19 vaccine. Clones were sequenced by immunoSEQ multiplex PCR, and TCRdb holds only the in-frame ones, with some missing. The table records about 140,000 clones, about 89% of them present only once. The sample in question was peripheral blood, obtained 28 days after the second dose of the MenACWY control vaccine. These receptor sequences come from an adult who received the MenACWY meningococcal vaccine as a control.

J is TRBJ1-1 and V is TRBV10-1; D unclear. The CDR3 has 13 amino acids. The ends were cut back, 0 bases at V and 1 base at J, with 3 bases in the middle. Germline assignment: CDR1 WNHNN and CDR2 SYGVQD (reference sequence). The CDR3 here is CASSESKNTEAFF. The CDR3 region has the DNA TGCGCCAGCAGTGAGTCCAAGAACACTGAAGCTTTCTTT.

The chain combines TRBV5-1 with TRBJ2-2; D remains ambiguous. The ends were cut back, 0 bases at V and 6 bases at J, with 6 bases in the middle. CDR1 and CDR2 (germline): SGHRS, YFSETQ. The CDR3 runs to 13 residues. CDR3 bases: TGCGCCAGCAGCTTGGGTGGGTCCGGGGAGCTGTTTTTT. This translates into CASSLGGSGELFF. Together with reference TRBV5-1 and TRBJ2-2, the CDR3 gives the full variable domain: KAGVTQTPRYLIKTRGQQVTLSCSPISGHRSVSWYQQTPGQGLQFLFEYFSETQRNKGNFPGRFSGRQFSNSRSEMNVSTLELGDSALYLCASSLGGSGELFFGEGSRLTVL.

The genes are TRBV27 and TRBJ2-1; D is ambiguous. The CDR3 contains 12 residues. Germline V gives CDR1 MNHEY, CDR2 SMNVEV (reference sequence). V was cut by 6 bases and J by 2 bases, with 5 bases left in between. In DNA form, the CDR3 reads TGTGCCAGCAGGGGAACCTACAATGAGCAGTTCTTC. Its translation is CASRGTYNEQFF.

The genes are TRBV12-3 or TRBV12-4 and TRBJ2-7; TRBD2 aligns across 7 bases. V shed 2 bases and J 10 bases; nucleotides not matched to a gene: 8. CDR3 length equals 13 residues. CDR3 sequence: CASSLRLAAHQYF. CDR3 sequence (DNA): TGTGCCAGCAGTTTAAGGCTAGCGGCCCACCAGTACTTC.

The chain employs TRBV28 and TRBJ1-2; maybe TRBD1 (5 bases). From germline, CDR1 is MDHEN and CDR2 SYDVKM. CDR3 length: 13 residues. Trimming shortened V by 3 bases and J by 2 bases, and 7 bases separated the two germline ends. The CDR3 here is CASSLDINYGYTF. In nucleotides, the CDR3 is TGTGCCAGCAGTTTGGACATAAACTATGGCTACACCTTC.

The chain is built from TRBV6-2 or TRBV6-3 and TRBJ2-7, with 8 bases aligning to TRBD1. Per the germline V gene, CDR1 is MNHEY and CDR2 is SVGEGT. Germline trimming cut 2 bases from V and 4 bases from J; bases unmatched to any gene: 4. The CDR3 sequence is 14 residues long. The CDR3, as DNA: TGTGCCAGCAGTTACGAACAGGGGGGATACGAGCAGTACTTC. This codes for CASSYEQGGYEQYF.

This clone was counted once. This chain uses TRBV5-1 with TRBJ2-7, with 8 nucleotides matching TRBD2. Germline values: CDR1 SGHRS, CDR2 YFSETQ. This CDR3 is built from 16 residues. V shed 0 bases, J shed 6 bases, and the junction held 11 bases outside the gene matches. The CDR3 sequence is CASSLDGSGAPFEQYF. The CDR3 region has the DNA TGCGCCAGCAGCTTGGACGGTAGCGGGGCGCCGTTCGAGCAGTACTTC.

The chain couples TRBV19 to TRBJ1-5; TRBD1 might be the D (6 bases). The CDR3 consists of 14 residues. In germline, CDR1 is LNHDA, CDR2 SQIVND (reference sequence). V gave up 7 bases and J gave up 3 bases, with 13 bases separating them. As DNA, the CDR3 is TGTGCCAGTAACCCCACAGGGAACAATCAGCCCCAGCATTTT. Its translation: CASNPTGNNQPQHF.

This clone appeared once. The CDR3 sequence: CASSYPGTGNHEQYF. CDR3 DNA sequence: TGTGCCAGCAGCTACCCCGGGACAGGGAACCACGAGCAGTACTTC. This chain joins TRBV13 and TRBJ2-7; 9 positions agree with TRBD1. The junction had 9 bases not matched to a gene; V was cut back by 4 bases and J by 5 bases. Germline V gives CDR1 PRHDT, CDR2 FYEKMQ (reference sequence). The CDR3 is 15 amino acids.

The CDR3, as DNA: TGTGCCACCAGTGATTTTGCCGAAGGGGCTGGGGCCAACGTCCTGACTTTC. Translation gives CATSDFAEGAGANVLTF. The J gene is TRBJ2-6, the V gene TRBV24-1; weak D call: TRBD1 (5 bases). The V end was cut by 1 base, the J end by 2 bases, with 11 bases between. CDR1 KGHDR and CDR2 SFDVKD come from the germline V gene. This CDR3 has 17 residues.

J is TRBJ1-6 and V is TRBV19, with TRBD1 matching over 8 bases. V shed 5 bases, J shed 13 bases, and the junction held 10 bases outside the gene matches. This CDR3 has 14 amino acids. Germline V gene sequence: CDR1 LNHDA, CDR2 SQIVND (reference sequence). Here the CDR3 reads CASSALGQGPPLHF. CDR3 nucleotides: TGTGCCAGTAGTGCGCTCGGACAGGGTCCCCCCCTCCACTTT.

The V gene is TRBV12-3 or TRBV12-4, the J gene TRBJ1-5; D not certain. V lost 6 bases to trimming and J lost 2 bases, with 8 bases between them. The length of the CDR3 is 13 residues. As DNA, the CDR3 is TGTGCCAGCAGCATACGGGGCAATCAGCCCCAGCATTTT. Protein product: CASSIRGNQPQHF.

The rearrangement joins TRBV5-4 to TRBJ1-1; D possibly corresponds to TRBD1 (5 bases). Germline lookup yields CDR1 SGHNT and CDR2 YYREEE (reference sequence). The V end was cut by 0 bases, the J end by 0 bases, with 9 bases between. The CDR3 has 15 residues. As DNA, the CDR3 is TGTGCCAGCAGCTTGGGGGGGTTAATGAACACTGAAGCTTTCTTT. Translated, it gives CASSLGGLMNTEAFF.

The chain joins TRBV6-2 or TRBV6-3 to TRBJ1-1; TRBD1 matches at 9 bases. The CDR3 loop spans 14 amino acids. The V segment lost 8 bases and the J segment 6 bases; nucleotides outside the gene matches: 10. Looked up from germline, CDR1 is MNHEY and CDR2 is SVGEGT. The CDR3 coding sequence is TGTGCCAGCCGCCCTACAGGGGGCAGGGCTGAAGCTTTCTTT. It is translated as CASRPTGGRAEAFF.

The chain recombines TRBV19 with TRBJ1-1; D might be TRBD1 (5 bases). Trimming removed 8 bases from V and 1 base from J, with 8 bases in between. Germline CDR1 LNHDA, CDR2 SQIVND (reference sequence). CDR3 length: 12 residues. This CDR3 is CASGDPNTEAFF. In nucleotides, the CDR3 is TGTGCCAGTGGGGACCCGAACACTGAAGCTTTCTTT.

J is TRBJ2-7 and V is TRBV5-5; 11 bases match TRBD2. The V and J ends lost 2 bases and 2 bases, in that order; junction bases with no gene match: 12. The CDR3 contains 18 residues. Per the germline V gene, CDR1 is SGHKS and CDR2 is YYEKEE (reference sequence). The CDR3 DNA reads TGTGCCAGCAGCTTCGCATCCGGGACTAGCGGAGAGGCCTACGAGCAGTACTTC. This sequence encodes CASSFASGTSGEAYEQYF.

The chain employs TRBV28 and TRBJ2-3; a possible D gene is TRBD1 (6 bases). The germline gives CDR1 MDHEN, CDR2 SYDVKM. V dropped 5 bases and J dropped 2 bases, with 11 bases sitting between them. The CDR3 is 14 residues long. CDR3 DNA: TGTGCCAGCAGTCCCCCAGGGGCCACAGATACGCAGTATTTT. Residues: CASSPPGATDTQYF.

The V gene is TRBV10-3, the J gene TRBJ1-2; D gene uncertain. This CDR3 is built from 17 residues. Germline CDR1 reads ENHRY; CDR2 reads SYGVKD. The ends were cut back, 5 bases at V and 0 bases at J, with 19 bases in the middle. The CDR3 here is CAISPTLTVQSNYGYTF. In nucleotides, the CDR3 is TGTGCCATCAGTCCCACACTGACCGTGCAATCTAACTATGGCTACACCTTC.

The chain links TRBV18 to TRBJ2-1; TRBD2 aligns across 8 bases. The V gene's germline CDR1 is KGHSH and CDR2 LQKENI. V dropped 0 bases and J dropped 10; count of bases not matched to a gene: 11. The CDR3 runs 16 residues. The CDR3 bases are TGTGCCAGCTCACCACCGGGGCAGCGGGAGAGGGACGAGCAGTTCTTC. It encodes CASSPPGQRERDEQFF.

V is TRBV13 and J is TRBJ2-5; no reliable D call. With 0 bases removed from V and 1 base from J, the gap between germline ends came to 9 bases. Germline assignment: CDR1 PRHDT and CDR2 FYEKMQ (reference sequence). The CDR3 runs to 15 residues. In DNA form, the CDR3 reads TGTGCCAGCAGCTTAGGATCCCATCTCCAAGAGACCCAGTACTTC. As protein: CASSLGSHLQETQYF.

This clone is a singleton in its sample. The J gene is TRBJ2-1, the V gene TRBV3-1 (or the pseudogene TRBV3-2), with D unclear. V lost 1 base to trimming and J lost 0 bases, with 7 bases between them. The CDR3 loop spans 15 amino acids. The germline V gene encodes CDR1 LGHDT and CDR2 YNNKEL (reference sequence). CDR3 sequence: CASSQVANSYNEQFF. CDR3 in DNA: TGTGCCAGCAGCCAAGTTGCAAACTCCTACAATGAGCAGTTCTTC.

In the case of this clone: The junction departs from germline at one end; a sequencing error may be responsible. For the CDR3, the DNA is TGTGCCAGCAACTTAACAGAGGTGGCCTACGAGCAGTACTTC. Residues: CASNLTEVAYEQYF. This sequence joins TRBV7-9 and TRBJ2-7; no firm D call. The V gene's germline CDR1 is SEHNR and CDR2 FQNEAQ (reference sequence). The CDR3 consists of 14 residues.

V gene TRBV28 combines with J gene TRBJ1-6; D may be TRBD1 (6 bases). Germline values: CDR1 MDHEN, CDR2 SYDVKM. The CDR3 consists of 14 residues. The germline V and J ends were trimmed by 7 bases and 10 bases, with 17 bases remaining between them. CDR3 region: CASTPQQGGSPLHF. CDR3 in DNA: TGTGCCAGCACCCCTCAACAGGGAGGGTCACCCCTCCACTTT.

The chain links TRBV11-1 to TRBJ2-3, with D possibly matching TRBD2 (6 bases). The CDR3 has 15 amino acids. The germline V gene encodes CDR1 SGHAT and CDR2 FQDESV (reference sequence). Trimming removed 3 bases at V and 2 bases at J, with 12 bases between. The CDR3 coding sequence is TGTGCCAGCAGCTTTAGGGACTCCCCCACAGATACGCAGTATTTT. Translating gives CASSFRDSPTDTQYF.

The chain joins TRBV30 to TRBJ2-7; 9 bases align to TRBD2. This CDR3 has 15 residues. Unmatched junction bases numbered 7, after V lost 1 base and J lost 3 bases. Per germline, CDR1 GTSNPN and CDR2 SVGIG (reference sequence). DNA of the CDR3: TGTGCCTGGAGTGCGGGTAGACTAGCGGACTACGAGCAGTACTTC. Residues: CAWSAGRLADYEQYF.

The gene calls are TRBV18 and TRBJ2-5; D not resolved. Trimming stripped 0 bases from V and 5 bases from J, with 13 bases between. Germline lookup yields CDR1 KGHSH and CDR2 LQKENI. The CDR3 is 15 residues long. The CDR3 loop reads CASSPPDGSRETQYF. DNA for the CDR3: TGTGCCAGCTCACCACCGGACGGGTCCAGGGAGACCCAGTACTTC. Complete variable domain (other parts from reference TRBV18 and TRBJ2-5): NAGVMQNPRHLVRRRGQEARLRCSPMKGHSHVYWYRQLPEEGLKFMVYLQKENIIDESGMPKERFSAEFPKEGPSILRIQQVVRGDSAAYFCASSPPDGSRETQYFGPGTRLLVL.

This chain connects TRBV19 to TRBJ2-1, with a possible D match to TRBD2 (7 bases). Germline-derived CDR1 and CDR2 are LNHDA and SQIVND (reference sequence). This CDR3 has 16 amino acids. V was cut by 2 bases and J by 4 bases, with 15 bases left in between. CDR3 nucleotide sequence: TGTGCCAGTAGTATATCTCTGCGGGGGCGATACAATGAGCAGTTCTTC. Encoded protein: CASSISLRGRYNEQFF.

The chain recombines TRBV9 with TRBJ2-1; TRBD2 matches 12 bases. V gave up 0 bases and J gave up 2 bases; unmatched junction bases: 3. Germline CDR1 and CDR2: SGDLS and YYNGEE. The CDR3 has 17 amino acids. The CDR3 nucleotides read TGTGCCAGCAGCGTAGGACTAGCGGGGGCACCCTACAATGAGCAGTTCTTC. It specifies CASSVGLAGAPYNEQFF.

This rearrangement joins TRBV7-2 to TRBJ1-1, with TRBD1 identical over 10 bases. After removal of 4 bases from V and 3 bases from J, the junction contained 2 bases not matched to a gene. The CDR3 has 14 residues. CDR1 is SGHTA, CDR2 FQGNSA, per germline. CDR3 bases: TGTGCCAGCAGCTCGGGACAGGGGTACACTGAAGCTTTCTTT. It encodes CASSSGQGYTEAFF.